The 10 T cell receptor beta chains listed next were all sequenced from one sample in a study of blood T cell repertoires in COVID-19. Clones were sequenced by immunoSEQ multiplex PCR, and TCRdb holds only the in-frame ones, with some missing. The table lists tens of thousands of clones, more than 65% of them singletons. Material for sequencing was peripheral blood. The receptors here all came from a man older than 75 with acute or convalescent COVID-19.

This clone was counted ten times or more. The chain combines TRBV6-4 with TRBJ2-1; TRBD2 agrees at 11 bases. The trim removed 7 bases at V and 5 bases at J, leaving 10 bases unmatched. Per germline, CDR1 MRHNA and CDR2 SNTAGT. The CDR3 runs to 16 residues. In DNA form, the CDR3 reads TGTGCCAGCACTCGGACTAGCGGGTCGGGAAACAATGAGCAGTTCTTC. Translating it yields CASTRTSGSGNNEQFF.

V is TRBV7-2 and J is TRBJ1-2; D gene unclear. Germline values: CDR1 SGHTA, CDR2 FQGNSA. This CDR3 contains 12 residues. V was cut by 1 base and J by 5 bases, with 5 bases left in between. The DNA of the CDR3 is TGTGCCAGCAGCTTAGTCGCGTATGGCTACACCTTC. Amino acids: CASSLVAYGYTF.

The chain links TRBV25-1 to TRBJ1-2; D gene uncertain. V was clipped by 2 bases and J by 4 bases, with 8 bases between them. Germline-derived CDR1 and CDR2 are MGHDK and SYGVNS. This CDR3 has 13 residues. In nucleotides, the CDR3 is TGTGCCAGCAGTGAAAGCGGGTTCTATGGCTACACCTTC. Its protein product is CASSESGFYGYTF.

The rearrangement uses TRBV7-9 and TRBJ2-1, with D perhaps matching TRBD2 (5 bases). V lost 7 bases to trimming and J lost 1 base, with 17 bases between them. Germline CDR1 and CDR2: SEHNR and FQNEAQ (reference sequence). The CDR3 is 16 residues long. The CDR3 here is CASTPRTSASYNEQFF. The CDR3 nucleotides read TGTGCCAGCACCCCCCGGACTTCTGCGTCCTACAATGAGCAGTTCTTC.

This chain joins TRBV7-2 and TRBJ2-7, with 8 bases matching TRBD2. Germline V gene data show CDR1 as SGHTA and CDR2 as FQGNSA. The CDR3 has 15 residues. Germline trimming cut 8 bases from V and 3 bases from J; bases unmatched to any gene: 12. In DNA, the CDR3 is TGTGCCAGCCGACTAAATAGCGGGACCCACTACGAGCAGTACTTC. Protein: CASRLNSGTHYEQYF.

This clone has only one observation. This sequence joins TRBV5-4 and TRBJ2-3, with TRBD2 matching over 7 bases. J gave up 6 bases and V 6 bases, and 13 bases lay outside the gene matches. The germline gives CDR1 SGHNT, CDR2 YYREEE (reference sequence). The CDR3 length is 15 residues. CDR3 amino acids: CASTPEAGVGDTQYF. The CDR3, as DNA: TGTGCCAGCACCCCGGAGGCGGGGGTAGGGGATACGCAGTATTTT.

The chain uses TRBV3-1 (or the pseudogene TRBV3-2) and TRBJ2-3; 9 positions match TRBD2. The germline CDR1 and CDR2 sequences are LGHDT and YNNKEL (reference sequence). The trim removed 8 bases at V and 3 bases at J, leaving 12 bases unmatched. This CDR3 contains 16 residues. The CDR3, as DNA: TGTGCCAGCCGGAGAGTCACTACTAGCGGGACAGATACGCAGTATTTT. Translating gives CASRRVTTSGTDTQYF.

The chain carries TRBV3-1 (or the pseudogene TRBV3-2) and TRBJ2-7; 8 bases fit TRBD2. CDR1 is LGHDT, CDR2 YNNKEL, per germline (reference sequence). The CDR3 consists of 15 residues. With 3 bases clipped from V and 5 bases from J, the junction kept 9 bases outside the gene matches. The CDR3 protein is CASSHQRTSYDEQYF. CDR3 bases: TGTGCCAGCAGCCACCAAAGGACTAGCTATGACGAGCAGTACTTC.

This clone is termed medium-sized. This sequence joins TRBV19 and TRBJ1-1; 9 bases align to TRBD1. Germline CDR1 LNHDA, CDR2 SQIVND (reference sequence). V shed 5 bases and J 6 bases; nucleotides not matched to a gene: 7. This CDR3 is built from 14 residues. The CDR3 nucleotides are TGTGCCAGTAGTGTCGGGACAGGGTTTCCTGAAGCTTTCTTT. Translated: CASSVGTGFPEAFF.

The rearrangement links TRBV27 to TRBJ2-1; D unclear. Germline values: CDR1 MNHEY, CDR2 SMNVEV (reference sequence). This CDR3 is 15 amino acids long. V lost 2 bases, J lost 0 bases, and 8 bases lay in between. The CDR3 DNA is TGTGCCAGCAGTTTAAGAGGTACCTCCTACAATGAGCAGTTCTTC. Its protein is CASSLRGTSYNEQFF.